This entry is about one T cell receptor (beta chain). As yet, its antigen is unknown. The data are from a study of lymphopenia after photon versus proton radiotherapy. Sequenced by immunoSEQ multiplex PCR; TCRdb stores in-frame clones only, minus some. The profile covers around 29,000 clones, with roughly 84% appearing a single time and about 15% taken by the ten largest. Trimming took 5 bases from V and 8 from J, leaving 21 bases between them. The CDR3 runs to 16 residues. Germline V CDR1 and CDR2: SGHNT, YENEEA. Overall study results and limits: Under photons, naive T cells and diversity fell while effector/memory populations rose. In patients who died, overall survival fell as post-nadir TCR diversity dropped more. Survival link was tested only in deceased patients; proton benefit remains a possibility.

This rearrangement joins TRBV11-3 to TRBJ2-2; either TRBD1 or TRBD2 may fit D (5 bases each). This receptor was taken from a woman between 65 and 79 years old with pancreatic cancer. This specimen consisted of peripheral blood, obtained from a patient treated with proton-based radiotherapy. This CDR3 is CASSLVRDDRMGELFF. DNA of the CDR3: TGTGCCAGCAGCCTAGTCCGGGACGACCGAATGGGGGAGCTGTTTTTT.